The 29 T cell receptor beta chains in this list originate from one sample, sequenced in a study of cytomegalovirus exposure and HLA in healthy donors. The PCR had 60 Vbeta and 13 Jbeta primers. The assay was immunoSEQ multiplex PCR, and TCRdb's table has in-frame clones only and misses some. Of over 150,000 clones listed, around two thirds were seen once; the top ten hold approximately 1.5%. The sequencing sample was made of PBMCs. The receptors shown here come from a man in his fifties or sixties in good health and CMV-seronegative.

The V gene is TRBV28, the J gene TRBJ2-2; 9 nucleotides agree with TRBD2. The germline gives CDR1 MDHEN, CDR2 SYDVKM. The CDR3 loop spans 14 amino acids. V lost 6 bases, J lost 6 bases, and 5 bases stayed unmatched. In nucleotides, the CDR3 is TGTGCCAGCAGAAGCGGGGGGACGGCCGGGGAGCTGTTTTTT. This sequence encodes CASRSGGTAGELFF.

As for this clone: The sample contains more than one DNA sequence encoding this CDR3. The chain combines TRBV5-4 with TRBJ1-6; tentatively, D is TRBD1 (5 bases). The CDR3 covers 15 residues. The V gene's germline CDR1 is SGHNT and CDR2 YYREEE (reference sequence). Trimming removed 0 bases at V and 10 bases at J, with 14 bases between. CDR3 bases: TGTGCCAGCAGCTTGGCCGGACAAGGGAGGTCACCCCTCCACTTT. Translation gives CASSLAGQGRSPLHF.

This clone has just a few counts. This chain connects TRBV6-5 to TRBJ1-3, with D perhaps TRBD1 (5 bases). The germline V gene encodes CDR1 MNHEY and CDR2 SVGAGI. The CDR3 has 15 residues. The V gene lost 3 bases and the J gene lost 0 bases, with 9 bases spanning the gap. For the CDR3, the DNA is TGTGCCAGCAGTTATCAGGGCTTCTCTGGAAACACCATATATTTT. Translating gives CASSYQGFSGNTIYF.

The V and J genes are TRBV27 and TRBJ1-2, with TRBD1 as a possible D gene (6 bases). CDR1 is MNHEY, CDR2 SMNVEV, per germline (reference sequence). The CDR3 sequence is 16 residues long. Trimming cost V 4 bases and J 4 bases, with 19 bases left between them. For the CDR3, the DNA is TGTGCCAGCAGTTCGTCTACAGGGTTGTGGGGCTATGGCTACACCTTC. It yields the protein CASSSSTGLWGYGYTF.

The chain is built from TRBV11-2 and TRBJ2-2; D gene uncertain. The germline CDR1 and CDR2 sequences are SGHAT and FQNNGV. Trimming left V 1 base short and J 4 bases short, with 7 bases between. The CDR3 is made up of 14 amino acids. The CDR3 DNA follows: TGTGCCAGCAGCTTAGGGGCATCCACCGGGGAGCTGTTTTTT. Amino acids: CASSLGASTGELFF.

This clone was seen more than once but under ten times. This sequence joins TRBV4-2 and TRBJ1-2, with TRBD1 matching over 8 bases. Germline V lookup: CDR1 LGHNA, CDR2 YNFKEQ. The CDR3 is 15 residues long. J was trimmed by 7 bases and V by 1 base; bases with no gene match: 8. Here the CDR3 reads CASSQGDRWYGGYTF. In nucleotides, the CDR3 is TGTGCCAGCAGCCAAGGGGACAGGTGGTATGGTGGCTACACCTTC.

V and J are TRBV5-1 and TRBJ2-5, with D perhaps matching TRBD2 (5 bases). The J call is doubtful: the DNA matches TRBJ2-7 better. The CDR3 spans 11 residues. CDR1 SGHRS and CDR2 YFSETQ come from the germline V gene. The CDR3 spells CASSFGVEQYF. The CDR3 nucleotides read TGCGCCAGCAGCTTCGGGGTCGAGCAGTACTTC.

The gene calls are TRBV7-2 and TRBJ1-3; no clear D gene. The V gene's germline CDR1 is SGHTA and CDR2 FQGNSA. The CDR3 is 14 amino acids. V lost 7 bases and J lost 4, with 14 bases in between. DNA for the CDR3: TGTGCCAGCACCCGCGAGGCCCTAGGAAACACCATATATTTT. This translates into CASTREALGNTIYF. Filled out from reference TRBV7-2 and TRBJ1-3, the complete variable domain reads GAGVSQSPSNKVTEKGKDVELRCDPISGHTALYWYRQSLGQGLEFLIYFQGNSAPDKSGLPSDRFSAERTGGSVSTLTIQRTQQEDSAVYLCASTREALGNTIYFGEGSWLTVV.

The chain recombines TRBV5-1 with TRBJ2-1; weak D call: TRBD1 (6 bases). Germline V gene lookup returns CDR1 SGHRS and CDR2 YFSETQ. V lost 1 base and J lost 7, with 18 bases in between. This CDR3 has 16 amino acids. The CDR3 sequence is CASSLNAGERGNEQFF. The CDR3 nucleotides are TGCGCCAGCAGCTTGAACGCAGGGGAAAGGGGTAATGAGCAGTTCTTC.

The V and J genes are TRBV7-2 and TRBJ2-1; perhaps TRBD1 as D (6 bases). Germline V gives CDR1 SGHTA, CDR2 FQGNSA. Trimming removed 5 bases from V and 4 bases from J, with 15 bases in between. This CDR3 is 15 amino acids long. Here the CDR3 reads CASSPQGGPYNEQFF. The CDR3 bases are TGTGCCAGCAGCCCACAGGGTGGCCCTTACAATGAGCAGTTCTTC.

The V gene is TRBV5-1, the J gene TRBJ1-1, with D maybe TRBD1 (5 bases). The germline gives CDR1 SGHRS, CDR2 YFSETQ. The CDR3 extends over 11 amino acids. The germline V and J ends were trimmed by 0 bases and 8 bases, with 5 bases remaining between them. For the CDR3, the DNA is TGCGCCAGCAGCTTGGACAGGGAAGCTTTCTTT. Protein product: CASSLDREAFF.

This clone appeared a few times. The V call is TRBV5-4, the J call TRBJ2-7; 7 bases align to TRBD1. This CDR3 comprises 13 residues. Germline loops: CDR1 SGHNT, CDR2 YYREEE (reference sequence). Unmatched junction bases numbered 6, after V lost 4 bases and J lost 5 bases. The CDR3 sequence: CASSPRQGDEQYF. The CDR3 bases are TGTGCCAGCAGCCCAAGACAGGGAGACGAGCAGTACTTC.

In this sample, this clone turned up a few times. The chain carries TRBV28 and TRBJ2-1; D not certain. The V end lost 6 bases, the J end lost 0 bases, and 15 bases lay between the germline ends. There are 16 residues in the CDR3. Germline CDR1 is MDHEN and CDR2 is SYDVKM. Written as DNA, the CDR3 is TGTGCCAGCAGCTTAAACGACTGGAGCTCCTACAATGAGCAGTTCTTC. It yields the protein CASSLNDWSSYNEQFF.

CDR3 amino acids: CASSRRTGSNQPQHF. The DNA for the CDR3 is TGTGCCAGCAGCCGTCGGACAGGGAGCAATCAGCCCCAGCATTTT. The chain employs TRBV11-2 and TRBJ1-5; TRBD1 agrees at 8 bases. The CDR3 has 15 amino acids. CDR1 and CDR2 from the germline V gene are SGHAT and FQNNGV. V gave up 5 bases and J gave up 1 base; unmatched junction bases: 4.

The chain recombines TRBV27 with TRBJ1-2; no firm D call. Looked up from germline, CDR1 is MNHEY and CDR2 is SMNVEV (reference sequence). The CDR3 contains 14 residues. The germline V and J ends were trimmed by 0 bases and 6 bases, with 11 bases remaining between them. The CDR3 is CASSLSIRQDGYTF. The CDR3 nucleotides read TGTGCCAGCAGTTTATCGATCCGGCAGGATGGCTACACCTTC.

The sample holds a few counts of this clone. The rearrangement links TRBV27 to TRBJ1-1, with D hard to call. Trimming removed 7 bases at V and 8 bases at J, with 17 bases between. This CDR3 is built from 13 residues. Germline V CDR1 and CDR2: MNHEY, SMNVEV (reference sequence). CDR3 amino acids: CASISPRNAEAFF. The CDR3 nucleotides read TGTGCCAGCATCTCCCCGCGTAACGCGGAAGCTTTCTTT.

This chain joins TRBV7-9 and TRBJ1-5; 10 bases are shared with TRBD1. The V gene end was trimmed by 5 bases and the J gene end by 2 bases; junction bases not matched to a gene: 3. This CDR3 has 15 residues. Germline lookup yields CDR1 SEHNR and CDR2 FQNEAQ (reference sequence). CDR3 DNA sequence: TGTGCCAGCAGCCGCGGGACAGGGGGCAATCAGCCCCAGCATTTT. It is translated as CASSRGTGGNQPQHF. Full variable domain (outside the CDR3, taken from reference TRBV7-9 and TRBJ1-5): DTGVSQNPRHKITKRGQNVTFRCDPISEHNRLYWYRQTLGQGPEFLTYFQNEAQLEKSRLLSDRFSAERPKGSFSTLEIQRTEQGDSAMYLCASSRGTGGNQPQHFGDGTRLSIL.

The chain has TRBV19 and TRBJ1-2; no firm D call. V lost 2 bases, J lost 0 bases, and 16 bases lay in between. The CDR3 totals 17 residues. Germline V gene data show CDR1 as LNHDA and CDR2 as SQIVND (reference sequence). CDR3 bases: TGTGCCAGTAGTATAAGGCTTGGCGGTTCAGCTAACTATGGCTACACCTTC. It codes for CASSIRLGGSANYGYTF. Full variable domain (outside the CDR3, taken from reference TRBV19 and TRBJ1-2): DGGITQSPKYLFRKEGQNVTLSCEQNLNHDAMYWYRQDPGQGLRLIYYSQIVNDFQKGDIAEGYSVSREKKESFPLTVTSAQKNPTAFYLCASSIRLGGSANYGYTFGSGTRLTVV.

V usage is TRBV19 and J usage is TRBJ1-5, with TRBD1 as a possible D gene (6 bases). The CDR3 sequence is 15 residues long. Germline CDR1 is LNHDA and CDR2 is SQIVND (reference sequence). The V end lost 0 bases, the J end lost 5 bases, and 11 bases lay between the germline ends. The chain's CDR3 is CASSIDRGRDQPQHF. The DNA for the CDR3 is TGTGCCAGTAGTATAGACAGGGGTCGGGATCAGCCCCAGCATTTT.

This chain connects TRBV19 to TRBJ1-3; D call uncertain. The ends were cut back, 4 bases at V and 4 bases at J, with 14 bases in the middle. CDR1 is LNHDA, CDR2 SQIVND, per germline (reference sequence). This CDR3 has 15 residues. CDR3 DNA: TGTGCCAGTAGTACCATAGGGAGCCGCGGAAACACCATATATTTT. Translation: CASSTIGSRGNTIYF.

This clone has more than one count but fewer than ten. The chain employs TRBV28 and TRBJ1-3; D is undetermined. V lost 7 bases and J 2 bases, leaving 12 bases between the germline ends. From germline, CDR1 is MDHEN and CDR2 SYDVKM. The CDR3 loop spans 14 amino acids. DNA of the CDR3: TGTGCCAGCATGTCCGGGTCCACTGGAAACACCATATATTTT. This translates into CASMSGSTGNTIYF.

Written as DNA, the CDR3 is TGTGCCAGCAGTTTCTCCCAGTCCTATAATTCACCCCTCCACTTT. Its translation: CASSFSQSYNSPLHF. This chain links TRBV27 with TRBJ1-6; D uncertain. The V gene's germline CDR1 is MNHEY and CDR2 SMNVEV (reference sequence). The CDR3 sequence is 15 residues long. Trimming stripped 3 bases from V and 1 base from J, with 7 bases between.

The genes are TRBV27 and TRBJ1-1; 8 bases align to TRBD1. This CDR3 has 14 residues. The V and J ends lost 7 bases and 3 bases, in that order; junction bases with no gene match: 7. Looked up from germline, CDR1 is MNHEY and CDR2 is SMNVEV (reference sequence). The CDR3 spells CASIPGGVDTEAFF. CDR3 nucleotide sequence: TGTGCCAGCATTCCAGGGGGCGTAGACACTGAAGCTTTCTTT.

This clone appeared a few times. The J gene is TRBJ2-2, the V gene TRBV6-1; tentatively, D is TRBD1 (5 bases). There are 15 residues in the CDR3. V shed 3 bases and J shed 10 bases, with 18 bases lying between them. From germline, CDR1 is MNHNS and CDR2 SASEGT. CDR3 region: CASSDSGHPPLELFF. The DNA for the CDR3 is TGTGCCAGCAGTGATTCTGGACATCCACCGTTGGAGCTGTTTTTT.

A few counts support this clone. The rearrangement uses TRBV6-5 and TRBJ2-2; 9 positions agree with TRBD1. V trimming: 3 bases; J trimming: 5 bases; junction bases outside the gene matches: 7. The CDR3 loop spans 16 amino acids. Germline V gives CDR1 MNHEY, CDR2 SVGAGI. CDR3 loop: CASSYGGTGKTGELFF. The CDR3 region has the DNA TGTGCCAGCAGTTATGGGGGGACAGGGAAAACCGGGGAGCTGTTTTTT.

The genes are TRBV18 and TRBJ1-2, with TRBD1 as a possible D gene (6 bases). The CDR3 totals 14 residues. Per germline, CDR1 KGHSH and CDR2 LQKENI. Trimming removed 3 bases from V and 4 bases from J, with 12 bases in between. The CDR3 DNA sequence: TGTGCCAGCTCACCTTCAGGGGCTAGCTATGGCTACACCTTC. Amino acid sequence: CASSPSGASYGYTF.

The chain combines TRBV5-8 with TRBJ1-3; 10 bases are a match to TRBD1. There are 16 residues in the CDR3. CDR1 and CDR2 from the germline V gene are SGHTS and YDEGEE. V trimming: 4 bases; J trimming: 1 base; junction bases outside the gene matches: 5. This CDR3 reads CASSPGTGVSGNTIYF. CDR3 DNA: TGTGCCAGCAGCCCCGGGACAGGGGTTTCTGGAAACACCATATATTTT.

The V call is TRBV5-4, the J call TRBJ2-5, with TRBD1 matching 10 bases. Germline loops: CDR1 SGHNT, CDR2 YYREEE (reference sequence). Trimming at V came to 3 bases and at J to 5 bases, leaving 7 bases not matched to a gene. This CDR3 is 15 amino acids long. The CDR3 DNA follows: TGTGCCAGCAGCTGGGGGACAGGGGCGGGGGAGACCCAGTACTTC. This sequence encodes CASSWGTGAGETQYF.

V and J are TRBV6-5 and TRBJ1-4; maybe TRBD1 (6 bases). V gave up 6 bases and J gave up 8 bases, with 19 bases separating them. CDR1 and CDR2 from the germline V gene are MNHEY and SVGAGI. CDR3 length: 15 amino acids. The CDR3 reads CASRPSHSGGEKLFF. CDR3 sequence (DNA): TGTGCCAGCAGGCCCAGTCATAGTGGGGGCGAAAAACTGTTTTTT.